This T cell receptor beta chain derives from a study of OX40 agonist ivuxolimab in advanced cancers. The ends were cut back, 5 bases at V and 3 bases at J, with 14 bases in the middle. CDR1 and CDR2 (germline): SGHTA, FQGNSA. This CDR3 is 15 amino acids long. Regarding the study as a whole: It was not determined which antigens were specifically recognized by the peripheral T cells that had undergone clonal expansion.

The table came from immunoSEQ multiplex PCR; TCRdb's copy has only in-frame clones and leaves some out. This repertoire shows 84,000 or so clones, around nine tenths found once; its top ten account for 0.25% to 0.3%. To note about this clone: As yet, its antigen is unknown.

The receptor was derived from an adult with an advanced solid tumor such as melanoma, head and neck, liver or kidney cancer. The chain carries TRBV7-2 and TRBJ1-3; D may be TRBD1 (5 bases). Sequences were derived from CD4+ or CD8+ T cells sorted from blood, sampled in a trial of the OX40 agonist ivuxolimab. In DNA form, the CDR3 reads TGTGCCAGCAGCGCCGTCCGGGGCGGTGGAAACACCATATATTTT. Residues: CASSAVRGGGNTIYF.